A single sample is the source of the 22 T cell receptor beta chains below, sequenced in a study of cytomegalovirus exposure and HLA in healthy donors. Amplification used 60 Vbeta primers and 13 Jbeta primers. Repertoires were generated with immunoSEQ multiplex PCR, while TCRdb's copy carries only in-frame clones and drops some. The table gives 41,000 or so clones; the top ten clones make up 5% to 8% of it. The sequencing input was PBMCs. These receptors all stem from a man between 25 and 39 years old in good health and CMV-seronegative.

The rearrangement joins TRBV30 to TRBJ2-1, with D maybe TRBD1 (5 bases). Germline CDR1 is GTSNPN and CDR2 is SVGIG (reference sequence). The CDR3 loop spans 12 amino acids. V gave up 2 bases and J gave up 7 bases, with 9 bases separating them. DNA for the CDR3: TGTGCCTGGAGTCCCTCAGGGAATGAGCAGTTCTTC. Translation: CAWSPSGNEQFF.

The gene calls are TRBV10-1 and TRBJ1-5; D ambiguous. CDR1 and CDR2 (germline): WNHNN, SYGVQD (reference sequence). Between the trimmed V and J ends, which lost 4 bases and 7 bases, there was a span of 11 bases. The CDR3 spans 13 residues. The CDR3 loop is CASSASGDQPQHF. In nucleotides, the CDR3 is TGCGCCAGCAGTGCGAGTGGAGACCAGCCCCAGCATTTT.

This rearrangement joins TRBV5-6 to TRBJ1-6, with TRBD1 as a possible D gene (6 bases). Trimming took 0 bases from V and 14 from J, leaving 9 bases between them. The CDR3 length is 12 residues. CDR1 is SGHDT and CDR2 is YYEEEE in the germline V gene. The CDR3 loop is CASSLDRDTLHF. CDR3 nucleotide sequence: TGTGCCAGCAGCTTGGACAGGGACACCCTCCACTTT.

The gene calls are TRBV18 and TRBJ1-2; D may be TRBD1 (5 bases). The CDR3 runs to 15 residues. Trimming removed 0 bases from V and 2 bases from J, with 10 bases in between. The germline CDR1 and CDR2 sequences are KGHSH and LQKENI. For the CDR3, the DNA is TGTGCCAGCTCACCACCCCCGGGGGAGAACTATGGCTACACCTTC. As protein: CASSPPPGENYGYTF. Variable domain in full (rest from reference TRBV18 and TRBJ1-2): NAGVMQNPRHLVRRRGQEARLRCSPMKGHSHVYWYRQLPEEGLKFMVYLQKENIIDESGMPKERFSAEFPKEGPSILRIQQVVRGDSAAYFCASSPPPGENYGYTFGSGTRLTVV.

The DNA of the CDR3 is TGCGCCAGCAGCCAAGATAGGGCGGGGAACACTGAAGCTTTCTTT. Translated: CASSQDRAGNTEAFF. The genes are TRBV4-1 and TRBJ1-1; D gene uncertain. V lost 0 bases to trimming and J lost 1 base, with 9 bases between them. Per the germline V gene, CDR1 is MGHRA and CDR2 is YSYEKL. This CDR3 spans 15 amino acids.

In regard to this clone: At one boundary the junction diverges from the germline segment, which might be a read error. The chain employs TRBV18 and TRBJ1-1, with 10 nucleotides matching TRBD1. This CDR3 comprises 15 residues. CDR1 is KGHSH, CDR2 LQKENI, per germline. The CDR3 DNA reads TGTGCCGGCTCGCAGATGGGACAGGGGTACACTGAAGCTTTCTTT. Translation gives CAGSQMGQGYTEAFF.

The V and J genes are TRBV5-6 and TRBJ1-2, with TRBD1 matching 10 bases. The CDR3 has 13 amino acids. Germline trimming cut 4 bases from V and 6 bases from J; bases unmatched to any gene: 3. Germline V gives CDR1 SGHDT, CDR2 YYEEEE. CDR3 coding DNA: TGTGCCAGCAGCCAAGACAGGGGGCATGGCTACACCTTC. Its translation is CASSQDRGHGYTF.

This chain uses TRBV11-2 with TRBJ2-3; 7 nucleotides match TRBD2. This CDR3 is 15 amino acids long. Trimming cost V 3 bases and J 3 bases; bases outside gene matches: 6. In germline, CDR1 is SGHAT, CDR2 FQNNGV. CDR3 nucleotides: TGTGCCAGCAGCTTTGCGGGGGAAAGGACAGATACGCAGTATTTT. Residues: CASSFAGERTDTQYF.

The V call is TRBV11-1, the J call TRBJ2-2; 8 bases line up with TRBD1. The V gene end was trimmed by 5 bases and the J gene end by 1 base; junction bases not matched to a gene: 3. The germline V gene encodes CDR1 SGHAT and CDR2 FQDESV (reference sequence). The CDR3 has 15 residues. The CDR3 nucleotides are TGTGCCAGCAGCATCGGACAGGGGAACACCGGGGAGCTGTTTTTT. As protein: CASSIGQGNTGELFF.

The chain combines TRBV6-1 with TRBJ1-2, with 10 bases that match TRBD1. The germline V gene encodes CDR1 MNHNS and CDR2 SASEGT. The junction had 14 bases not matched to a gene; V was cut back by 3 bases and J by 7 bases. CDR3 length: 17 amino acids. The CDR3 reads CASSDRVRDRGGVGYTF. The DNA for the CDR3 is TGTGCCAGCAGTGATCGCGTGAGGGACAGGGGAGGAGTTGGCTACACCTTC.

J is TRBJ1-4 and V is TRBV9; no firm D call. Trimming stripped 4 bases from V and 6 bases from J, with 13 bases between. CDR3 size: 14 residues. CDR1 SGDLS and CDR2 YYNGEE come from the germline V gene. In DNA, the CDR3 is TGTGCCAGCAGCTCGGGTCCCTCCGATGAAAAACTGTTTTTT. Protein: CASSSGPSDEKLFF.

In the case of this clone: An end of the junction differs from the germline gene, which may be a read error. The CDR3 nucleotides are TGTGCCAGCACCCGGGACTCCTACCATGAGCAGTTCTTC. Encoded protein: CASTRDSYHEQFF. The chain links TRBV5-4 to TRBJ2-1, with D maybe TRBD2 (6 bases). The germline V gene has CDR1 SGHNT and CDR2 YYREEE (reference sequence). The length of the CDR3 is 13 residues. Full variable domain (missing parts from reference TRBV5-4 and TRBJ2-1): ETGVTQSPTHLIKTRGQQVTLRCSSQSGHNTVSWYQQALGQGPQFIFQYYREEENGRGNFPPRFSGLQFPNYSSELNVNALELDDSALYLCASTRDSYHEQFFGPGTRLTVL.

V and J are TRBV7-2 and TRBJ2-7, with D possibly TRBD1 on 5 matching bases. Germline V gene lookup returns CDR1 SGHTA and CDR2 FQGNSA. This CDR3 is 13 amino acids long. Between the trimmed V and J ends, which lost 1 base and 5 bases, there was a span of 9 bases. CDR3 region: CASSLVKGHEQYF. The CDR3 DNA follows: TGTGCCAGCAGCTTAGTAAAGGGGCACGAGCAGTACTTC.

V gene TRBV9 combines with J gene TRBJ1-1; 8 bases match TRBD1. The germline V gene has CDR1 SGDLS and CDR2 YYNGEE. After removal of 6 bases from V and 7 bases from J, the junction contained 11 bases not matched to a gene. There are 14 residues in the CDR3. CDR3 nucleotide sequence: TGTGCCAGCACCGGACAGGGAGGTTCTAGTGAAGCTTTCTTT. It codes for CASTGQGGSSEAFF.

The V gene is TRBV4-2, the J gene TRBJ2-3, with 14 nucleotides matching TRBD2. With V trimmed by 4 bases and J by 4 bases, 4 bases remained unmatched. The CDR3 extends over 16 amino acids. Germline V gives CDR1 LGHNA, CDR2 YNFKEQ. The CDR3: CASSLGTSGGADTQYF. CDR3 bases: TGTGCCAGCAGCCTCGGGACTAGCGGGGGAGCAGATACGCAGTATTTT.

The chain has TRBV4-1 and TRBJ2-7; the match to TRBD2 covers 7 bases. Germline CDR1 MGHRA, CDR2 YSYEKL. The CDR3 consists of 17 residues. V gave up 1 base and J gave up 4 bases; unmatched junction bases: 13. The CDR3 nucleotides read TGCGCCAGCAGCCAAGTGGGGGGGACGGGGACTCTATACGAGCAGTACTTC. Amino acids: CASSQVGGTGTLYEQYF.

V usage is TRBV6-5 and J usage is TRBJ1-2; the D is unclear. Germline CDR1 and CDR2: MNHEY and SVGAGI. Trimming removed 6 bases at V and 0 bases at J, with 8 bases between. CDR3 size: 13 residues. DNA for the CDR3: TGTGCCAGCAGGATCGCAGCTAACTATGGCTACACCTTC. Translated, it gives CASRIAANYGYTF.

This chain joins TRBV5-1 and TRBJ2-2; 10 positions agree with TRBD1. Germline assignment: CDR1 SGHRS and CDR2 YFSETQ. CDR3 length: 15 residues. The V segment lost 4 bases and the J segment 4 bases; nucleotides outside the gene matches: 4. The CDR3 bases are TGCGCCAGCAGCCGGACAGGGGGACTCACCGGGGAGCTGTTTTTT. This codes for CASSRTGGLTGELFF.

The chain employs TRBV6-5 and TRBJ2-7; no reliable D call. Deletions cut 6 bases from V and 2 bases from J, with 8 bases between. CDR3 size: 12 residues. The germline gives CDR1 MNHEY, CDR2 SVGAGI. CDR3 nucleotides: TGTGCCAGCAGCGATAGAACCTACGAGCAGTACTTC. Its protein is CASSDRTYEQYF.

J is TRBJ2-7 and V is TRBV2; TRBD1 matches at 10 bases. After removal of 6 bases from V and 4 bases from J, the junction contained 15 bases not matched to a gene. This CDR3 is built from 17 residues. Germline V gene data show CDR1 as SNHLY and CDR2 as FYNNEI. The CDR3, as DNA: TGTGCCAGCAGCCACCCCGGGACAGGGGCCACTTGGTACGAGCAGTACTTC. Translated, it gives CASSHPGTGATWYEQYF.

The CDR3 spells CASSEGTGHQPQHF. In nucleotides, the CDR3 is TGTGCCAGCAGCGAAGGGACAGGTCATCAGCCCCAGCATTTT. The chain is built from TRBV5-8 and TRBJ1-5; 8 nucleotides line up with TRBD1. Looked up from germline, CDR1 is SGHTS and CDR2 is YDEGEE. The CDR3 runs 14 residues. Trimming took 4 bases from V and 5 from J; bases not matched to a gene: 5.

As regards this clone: The sample carries other DNA sequences with the same CDR3. V usage is TRBV5-4 and J usage is TRBJ2-7, with TRBD2 matching 12 bases. Trimming cost V 1 base and J 5 bases; bases outside gene matches: 4. The CDR3 consists of 15 residues. Germline V gene lookup returns CDR1 SGHNT and CDR2 YYREEE (reference sequence). CDR3 nucleotide sequence: TGTGCCAGCAGCTTGCTAGCGGGGGGGCCCAACGAGCAGTACTTC. It translates to CASSLLAGGPNEQYF.